The clone carrying this TCR beta chain was counted a few times. Its ends do not fully match the called genes, so a read error is possible. The use of a sample-barcoded 5' primer and a J-beta primer mix characterized a second PCR of roughly 6 to 11 cycles. Via MiXCR, TCRdb re-called the 5' RACE reads, giving one row per CDR3 protein. The top ten hold approximately 40% of the sample, which has over 700,000 distinct CDR3 sequences, around half seen once. The data are from a study of blood T cells in healthy people across ages. Germline lookup yields CDR1 SGDLS and CDR2 YYNGEE. The CDR3 consists of 14 residues.

The chain has TRBV9 and TRBJ1-1; 8 nucleotides align to TRBD1. Sequenced material: blood. The sequence was collected from a man older than 75 in good health. The CDR3 region is CASSVGQGGTEAFF. The CDR3 DNA reads as TGTGCCAGCAGTGTAGGACAGGGCGGGACTGAAGCTTTCTTT.